One sample yielded the 19 T cell receptor beta chains listed below, sequenced in a study of vaccination effects on CD4 cells after COVID-19 (dated 2022 in TCRdb). Their cognate antigens are unknown. To prepare the library, the immunoSEQ multiplex PCR assay was applied. As stored in TCRdb, this immuneACCESS dataset retains in-frame rearrangements with V and J assigned. A fraction of the clones does not appear; measured against another copy, unresolved V genes explain less than half of the discrepancy, and the remainder lacks a known reason. The sample records 30,000 or so clones, 65% to 75% of which are singletons. The ten top clones hold 25% to 30% of the sample. In the ViraFEST assay, PBMC were stimulated with viral peptide pools, and antigen-specific CD4+ T cell clonotypes were then identified by expansion using TCR sequencing. After about 10 days of culture, CD4+ T cells were isolated with the EasySep CD4+ T cell isolation kit. Convalescent patients had PCR-confirmed SARS-CoV-2 infection between March and December 2020, before Alpha, Beta and Delta variants emerged in the United States.

The specimen was CD4+ T cells from PBMCs cultured with a peptide pool, collected before COVID-19 vaccination. These receptors originate from a human donor who had a prior SARS-CoV-2 infection.

The chain links TRBV2 to TRBJ1-1; D remains unclear. V was trimmed by 7 bases and J by 7 bases, leaving 13 bases between them. In germline, CDR1 is SNHLY, CDR2 FYNNEI. The CDR3 sequence is 12 residues long. The CDR3 here is CASNYGNLEAFF. The DNA for the CDR3 is TGTGCCAGCAACTACGGAAACCTTGAAGCTTTCTTT.

J is TRBJ1-2 and V is TRBV10-3; 10 bases align to TRBD1. The CDR3 is 15 amino acids. After removal of 5 bases from V and 1 base from J, the junction contained 4 bases not matched to a gene. Germline V CDR1 and CDR2: ENHRY, SYGVKD. In DNA form, the CDR3 reads TGTGCCATCAGTCACCGGGACAGGGGTAACTATGGCTACACCTTC. It encodes CAISHRDRGNYGYTF.

The genes are TRBV6-5 and TRBJ1-2; D remains unclear. The CDR3 is 14 amino acids. Germline V gives CDR1 MNHEY, CDR2 SVGAGI. V shed 4 bases and J shed 5 bases, with 14 bases lying between them. The CDR3 spells CASSLSASLYGYTF. The CDR3 bases are TGTGCCAGCAGTTTATCAGCGTCCCTTTATGGCTACACCTTC.

The rearrangement links TRBV18 to TRBJ2-5; unclear D gene. CDR1 and CDR2 (germline): KGHSH, LQKENI. This CDR3 region has 11 residues. Trimming took 3 bases from V and 2 from J, leaving 1 base between them. CDR3 loop: CASSPQETQYF. CDR3 nucleotide sequence: TGTGCCAGCTCACCGCAAGAGACCCAGTACTTC.

The chain is built from TRBV7-9 and TRBJ1-2, with D tentatively TRBD1 (5 bases). CDR1 is SEHNR, CDR2 FQNEAQ, per germline (reference sequence). The V gene lost 7 bases and the J gene lost 6 bases, with 15 bases spanning the gap. CDR3 size: 13 residues. The CDR3 protein is CASIVAGGHGYTF. Here the CDR3 DNA reads TGTGCCAGCATCGTGGCCGGGGGTCATGGCTACACCTTC.

This chain uses TRBV3-1 (or the pseudogene TRBV3-2) with TRBJ2-5; 11 bases match TRBD2. CDR3 length equals 18 residues. V shed 1 base, J shed 1 base, and the junction held 8 bases outside the gene matches. Germline V gives CDR1 LGHDT, CDR2 YNNKEL (reference sequence). This chain's CDR3 is CASSQAWGLAGGQETQYF. For the CDR3, the DNA is TGTGCCAGCAGCCAAGCCTGGGGCCTAGCGGGGGGCCAAGAGACCCAGTACTTC.

This clone has more than one count but fewer than ten. This chain connects TRBV19 to TRBJ1-2; 7 positions agree with TRBD1. The V and J ends lost 8 bases and 0 bases, in that order; junction bases with no gene match: 12. Looked up from germline, CDR1 is LNHDA and CDR2 is SQIVND (reference sequence). This CDR3 has 16 residues. CDR3 nucleotide sequence: TGTGCCAGTGGGGGGCAGGGACAGAGATCTAACTATGGCTACACCTTC. Translating it yields CASGGQGQRSNYGYTF.

The chain links TRBV10-1 to TRBJ2-7; TRBD1 aligns across 7 bases. The CDR3 totals 15 residues. Germline V gene lookup returns CDR1 WNHNN and CDR2 SYGVQD (reference sequence). V lost 6 bases, J lost 4 bases, and 12 bases stayed unmatched. CDR3 bases: TGCGCCAGCAGGGACAGGCGCTGTACCCTTTACGAGCAGTACTTC. Residues: CASRDRRCTLYEQYF.

The rearrangement uses TRBV7-9 and TRBJ1-1, with 7 bases that match TRBD1. There are 16 residues in the CDR3. Germline CDR1 is SEHNR and CDR2 is FQNEAQ (reference sequence). V was pared by 7 bases and J by 10 bases, with 21 bases of the junction left unmatched. The CDR3 region is CASTVAMGGTDVGAFF. The CDR3 DNA is TGTGCCAGCACCGTCGCTATGGGGGGGACAGATGTAGGAGCTTTCTTT.

The rearrangement uses TRBV6-5 and TRBJ2-1, with 10 nucleotides matching TRBD2. Trimming cost V 0 bases and J 4 bases; bases outside gene matches: 3. The CDR3 spans 16 residues. Looked up from germline, CDR1 is MNHEY and CDR2 is SVGAGI. The CDR3 is CASSYSWTSGYNEQFF. CDR3 DNA: TGTGCCAGCAGTTACTCCTGGACTAGCGGATACAATGAGCAGTTCTTC.

The chain is built from TRBV5-1 and TRBJ1-2; possibly TRBD1 for D (6 bases). Germline V lookup: CDR1 SGHRS, CDR2 YFSETQ. With 4 bases removed from V and 6 bases from J, the gap between germline ends came to 13 bases. CDR3 length: 13 residues. The CDR3 here is CASSLAGGDGYTF. The CDR3 region has the DNA TGCGCCAGCAGCCTGGCCGGGGGCGATGGCTACACCTTC. Full variable domain (remainder filled in from reference TRBV5-1 and TRBJ1-2): KAGVTQTPRYLIKTRGQQVTLSCSPISGHRSVSWYQQTPGQGLQFLFEYFSETQRNKGNFPGRFSGRQFSNSRSEMNVSTLELGDSALYLCASSLAGGDGYTFGSGTRLTVV.

The rearrangement links TRBV7-9 to TRBJ2-1, with D tentatively TRBD1 (5 bases). The germline V gene has CDR1 SEHNR and CDR2 FQNEAQ (reference sequence). The CDR3 spans 14 residues. Trimming removed 5 bases at V and 9 bases at J, with 17 bases between. CDR3 region: CASSARTIGVEQFF. Written as DNA, the CDR3 is TGTGCCAGCAGCGCTCGGACAATAGGTGTTGAGCAGTTCTTC.

This chain joins TRBV9 and TRBJ1-1; D ambiguous. V lost 0 bases to trimming and J lost 1 base, with 7 bases between them. Germline V gene sequence: CDR1 SGDLS, CDR2 YYNGEE. The CDR3 is made up of 14 amino acids. CDR3 sequence: CASSVVAANTEAFF. Written as DNA, the CDR3 is TGTGCCAGCAGCGTAGTGGCAGCGAACACTGAAGCTTTCTTT.

The chain uses TRBV18 and TRBJ2-5; no clear D. Germline loops: CDR1 KGHSH, CDR2 LQKENI. Trimming took 0 bases from V and 5 from J, leaving 13 bases between them. This CDR3 has 15 residues. CDR3 sequence (DNA): TGTGCCAGCTCACCACCGGCCAGTTTCGGGGAGACCCAGTACTTC. Translated: CASSPPASFGETQYF.

In the case of this clone: Germline is not matched at one junction end, which may reflect a read error. The chain combines TRBV7-9 with TRBJ2-3; possible D gene TRBD2, 5 bases. This CDR3 has 14 amino acids. CDR1 and CDR2 (germline): SEHNR, FQNEAQ (reference sequence). The CDR3 sequence: CASSLATNTDTQYF. Written as DNA, the CDR3 is TGTGCCAGCAGTTTAGCGACCAACACAGATACGCAGTATTTT.

This rearrangement joins TRBV6-5 to TRBJ1-1; D unclear. Trimming cost V 6 bases and J 5 bases, with 13 bases left between them. CDR3 length equals 13 residues. The germline V gene encodes CDR1 MNHEY and CDR2 SVGAGI. The CDR3 loop reads CASSQRTGTEAFF. The CDR3 bases are TGTGCCAGCAGCCAACGGACGGGAACTGAAGCTTTCTTT.

Relative to its sample, this clone is medium-sized. The gene calls are TRBV27 and TRBJ1-1, with D tentatively TRBD1 (5 bases). The V gene lost 7 bases and the J gene lost 10 bases, with 22 bases spanning the gap. This CDR3 comprises 14 residues. Per the germline V gene, CDR1 is MNHEY and CDR2 is SMNVEV (reference sequence). The chain's CDR3 is CASIGWAGGSGAFF. The CDR3 DNA sequence: TGTGCCAGCATCGGCTGGGCCGGGGGTTCGGGAGCTTTCTTT.

The chain employs TRBV2 and TRBJ1-6, with 9 bases that match TRBD1. The CDR3 has 14 amino acids. Germline-derived CDR1 and CDR2 are SNHLY and FYNNEI. V lost 5 bases and J lost 10; bases outside the gene matches: 6. The chain's CDR3 is CASSRQGVRSPLHF. CDR3 coding DNA: TGTGCCAGCAGTCGACAGGGGGTAAGGTCACCCCTCCACTTT.

This clone was observed a single time. The V and J genes are TRBV7-3 and TRBJ1-5; D not certain. Trimming pared 10 bases from V and 4 bases from J, leaving 14 bases between. The CDR3 totals 13 residues. Germline CDR1 reads SGHTA; CDR2 reads FQGTGA. The CDR3 is CATHPGVNQPQHF. The CDR3 region has the DNA TGTGCCACCCACCCCGGGGTTAATCAGCCCCAGCATTTT.